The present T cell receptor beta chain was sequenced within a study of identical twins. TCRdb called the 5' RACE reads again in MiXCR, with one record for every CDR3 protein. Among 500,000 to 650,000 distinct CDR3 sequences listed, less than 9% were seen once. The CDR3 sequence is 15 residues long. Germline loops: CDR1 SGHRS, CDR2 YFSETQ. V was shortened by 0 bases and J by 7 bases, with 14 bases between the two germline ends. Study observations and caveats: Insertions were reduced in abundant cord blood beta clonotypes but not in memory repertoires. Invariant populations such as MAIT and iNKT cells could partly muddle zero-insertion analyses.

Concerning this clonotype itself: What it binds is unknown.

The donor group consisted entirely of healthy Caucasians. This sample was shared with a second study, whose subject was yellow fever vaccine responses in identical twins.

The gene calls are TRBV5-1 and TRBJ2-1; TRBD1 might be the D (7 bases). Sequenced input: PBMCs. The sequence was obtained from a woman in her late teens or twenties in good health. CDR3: CASSLGQGGPNEQFF. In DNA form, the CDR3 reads TGCGCCAGCAGCTTGGGGCAGGGGGGACCTAATGAGCAGTTCTTC.